The sequence of this T cell receptor beta chain was determined in a study of regulatory T cells in long-lasting Graves disease (dated by TCRdb to the early 2020s). Background on the whole study: Persistent Graves' disease meant more than 5 years of antithyroid drug treatment with TSH receptor autoantibodies that stayed positive. Peripheral blood TCR sequencing and RNA sequencing compared persistent Graves' disease patients with newly diagnosed Graves' disease patients. The study was conducted in China and was registered as a clinical trial. TCR sequencing covered some 13 persistent and 20 newly diagnosed Graves' disease patients, some 33 samples in total. In the clinical cohort, patients with persistent Graves' disease had used antithyroid drugs for an average of about 9.3 years.

A word on this clonotype: Its recognized antigen is unknown. Within one base of it there is no much larger clone, and no base qualities were kept.

The research as a whole found: The study examined only peripheral blood because the primary lesion, thyroid tissue, could not be accessed. Preferential use of TRBV28, TRBJ1-2 and TRBJ2-5 was observed in persistent disease, whereas TRBV20-1 and TRBJ2-1 were favored in newly diagnosed disease. Compared with newly diagnosed patients, patients with persistent Graves' disease had lower TCR Shannon entropy and fewer highly expanded clones, which suggests clonal expansion. Sequencing and analysis were restricted to the TCR beta chain. A larger number of public clonotypes was shared among persistent patients (around 3,000) than among newly diagnosed patients (approximately 1,000). The authors acknowledged the small sample size as a limitation that may reduce accuracy.

The time point label, read with the paper, signifies: persistent/refractory GD, antithyroid drugs over 5 years with positive TRAb. For both TCR sequencing and RNA sequencing, RNA was extracted from PBMCs using TRIzol. The diagnosis of Graves' disease followed American Thyroid Association guidelines. Patients were recruited from an endocrinology department in Xi'an, China. Each patient gave approximately 10 milliliters of peripheral blood, collected in an EDTA anticoagulant tube. Ficoll Paque Plus density gradient separation was used to isolate PBMCs, and no further T cell sorting was done. An Agilent 2100 Bioanalyzer and agarose gel were used to check RNA quality, and a NanoDrop 2000 was used to measure RNA concentration. The receptor library was made with multiplex PCR. TCRdb lists the instrument as Illumina HiSeq 4000. To build TCR beta libraries, CDR3 regions were amplified by Arm-PCR using iRepertoire HTBI primers. Gel purification was performed on PCR products prior to sequencing. As for how the authors treated the data: A total of around 59 TRBV and some 15 TRBJ segments were identified across samples and were used for gene usage analysis of CDR3 amino acid clonotypes. COPE and FqMerger were used to merge filtered high-quality paired reads into contigs. BLAST was used to align contigs to the IMGT TRBV, TRBD and TRBJ reference genes, and CDR3 was defined following IMGT. Clonotypes above 0.1% frequency were classified as highly expanded clones. Shannon entropy served as the measure of repertoire diversity, while the Gini coefficient captured V-J evenness. Clonotypes shared by more than one individual were considered public. In-frame beta chains were kept once TCRdb had trimmed the public reads at Q25 with fastp and called clones with MiXCR. Merged by CDR3 protein, the rows form single entries marked with the most common genes and DNA. These V and J calls derive from TCRdb rather than the authors' analysis. Within this sample are about 660,000 distinct CDR3 sequences, with around 32% of them counted one time only. In total, the top ten clones hold roughly 40% of the sample.

The germline V gene (reference sequence) gives CDR1 as LNHNV and CDR2 as YYDKDF. Inclusive of the bounding cysteine and phenylalanine, the CDR3 is 15 residues long. Only CDR3 DNA remains: 45 bases, in frame from the first base. Here V drops 4 bases and J drops 2 bases, and the junction holds 4 bases not matched to any gene. This clonotype was obtained from a female donor with Graves disease. Recombination linked TRBV15 to TRBJ1-5; 8 nucleotides in the junction match TRBD1. The sequences come from peripheral blood mononuclear cells (PBMCs), collected when the disease was refractory, from a patient treated with antithyroid drugs. This receptor carries the CDR3 CATSTGQGGNQPQHF. Read as DNA, the sequence is TGTGCCACCAGCACCGGACAGGGTGGCAATCAGCCCCAGCATTTT.